The 23 T cell receptor beta chains below were found in one sample sequenced in a study of T cell responses to AZD1222 COVID-19 vaccine. TCRdb's copy holds only in-frame clones and misses some; the assay was immunoSEQ multiplex PCR. Of roughly 120,000 clones in the sample, around 90% were seen once. Sequenced here: peripheral blood, sampled 28 days after the second AZD1222 dose. The source of these receptors is an adult who received the AZD1222 COVID-19 vaccine.

J is TRBJ1-3 and V is TRBV14; D gene uncertain. The CDR3 is made up of 14 amino acids. V lost 0 bases and J 0 bases, leaving 3 bases between the germline ends. Germline V gives CDR1 SGHDN, CDR2 FVKESK. The CDR3 region is CASSQDSSGNTIYF. CDR3 DNA sequence: TGTGCCAGCAGCCAAGACAGCTCTGGAAACACCATATATTTT.

The chain links TRBV10-3 to TRBJ1-5; D is perhaps TRBD1 (6 bases). Germline CDR1 reads ENHRY; CDR2 reads SYGVKD. V was clipped by 0 bases and J by 4 bases, with 22 bases between them. The CDR3 length is 19 residues. Here the CDR3 reads CAISESTSRGGFENQPQHF. The CDR3 nucleotides are TGTGCCATCAGTGAGTCGACAAGTAGAGGGGGATTTGAGAATCAGCCCCAGCATTTT.

In DNA form, the CDR3 reads TGTGCCAGCAAACGTCTAACAGATACGCAGTATTTT. Its protein is CASKRLTDTQYF. V and J are TRBV2 and TRBJ2-3; D is undetermined. Germline assignment: CDR1 SNHLY and CDR2 FYNNEI. The CDR3 contains 12 residues. V lost 7 bases to trimming and J lost 3 bases, with 8 bases between them. The whole variable domain, remainder taken from reference TRBV2 and TRBJ2-3, is EPEVTQTPSHQVTQMGQEVILRCVPISNHLYFYWYRQILGQKVEFLVSFYNNEISEKSEIFDDQFSVERPDGSNFTLKIRSTKLEDSAMYFCASKRLTDTQYFGPGTRLTVL.

This rearrangement joins TRBV9 to TRBJ2-3; D unclear. Germline loops: CDR1 SGDLS, CDR2 YYNGEE. This CDR3 region has 14 residues. V was pared by 4 bases and J by 1 base, with 10 bases between. CDR3 coding DNA: TGTGCCAGCAGCCCCGACGTAGGCACAGATACGCAGTATTTT. This translates into CASSPDVGTDTQYF.

The gene calls are TRBV28 and TRBJ2-7; perhaps TRBD1 as D (7 bases). Germline CDR1 is MDHEN and CDR2 is SYDVKM. Between the trimmed V and J ends, which lost 7 bases and 7 bases, there was a span of 23 bases. The CDR3 covers 15 residues. CDR3 loop: CASTVQGMLGGEQYF. DNA of the CDR3: TGTGCCAGCACTGTACAGGGGATGCTCGGGGGAGAGCAGTACTTC.

This clone was observed once. This chain connects TRBV7-8 to TRBJ1-1; 7 bases map to TRBD1. CDR3 size: 16 residues. Germline V lookup: CDR1 SGHVS, CDR2 FQNEAQ. Unmatched junction bases numbered 9, after V lost 5 bases and J lost 0 bases. CDR3 residues: CASSPRDSAMNTEAFF. The DNA of the CDR3 is TGTGCCAGCAGCCCCAGGGACAGCGCCATGAACACTGAAGCTTTCTTT.

The chain is built from TRBV9 and TRBJ2-1; no clear D gene. CDR3 length: 15 amino acids. Trimming pared 0 bases from V and 3 bases from J, leaving 10 bases between. Germline assignment: CDR1 SGDLS and CDR2 YYNGEE. The CDR3 DNA follows: TGTGCCAGCAGCGTAGATGGGTCTAACTACAATGAGCAGTTCTTC. The encoded protein is CASSVDGSNYNEQFF. Drawing the rest from reference TRBV9 and TRBJ2-1, the complete variable domain is DSGVTQTPKHLITATGQRVTLRCSPRSGDLSVYWYQQSLDQGLQFLIQYYNGEERAKGNILERFSAQQFPDLHSELNLSSLELGDSALYFCASSVDGSNYNEQFFGPGTRLTVL.

The chain has TRBV27 and TRBJ2-7; 7 bases map to TRBD1. This CDR3 has 14 residues. CDR1 is MNHEY and CDR2 is SMNVEV in the germline V gene (reference sequence). The ends lost 8 bases at V and 6 bases at J; junction bases unmatched: 13. In DNA, the CDR3 is TGTGCCAGCGGAAAGAGGGGGCAGGGCGCCGAGCAGTACTTC. Translating gives CASGKRGQGAEQYF.

The rearrangement joins TRBV5-1 to TRBJ2-7, with a tentative D call TRBD1 (6 bases). CDR3 length: 17 residues. The germline V gene encodes CDR1 SGHRS and CDR2 YFSETQ. The V gene lost 4 bases and the J gene lost 2 bases, with 22 bases spanning the gap. The CDR3 loop is CASSPRSSSTGPYEQYF. CDR3 in DNA: TGCGCCAGCAGCCCCAGGTCTTCATCGACAGGCCCCTACGAGCAGTACTTC.

The chain recombines TRBV3-1 (or the pseudogene TRBV3-2) with TRBJ1-4; no clear D gene. V was cut by 0 bases and J by 10 bases, with 12 bases left in between. The germline V gene encodes CDR1 LGHDT and CDR2 YNNKEL (reference sequence). The CDR3 extends over 14 amino acids. The CDR3 protein is CASSQDSGSGKLFF. For the CDR3, the DNA is TGTGCCAGCAGCCAAGATTCGGGGTCTGGAAAACTGTTTTTT.

CDR3 amino acids: CASSRSTENTEAFF. As DNA, the CDR3 is TGCGCCAGCAGCCGGTCGACAGAGAACACTGAAGCTTTCTTT. This chain uses TRBV4-3 with TRBJ1-1; perhaps TRBD1 as D (5 bases). The length of the CDR3 is 14 residues. The ends were cut back, 4 bases at V and 1 base at J, with 10 bases in the middle. Per germline, CDR1 LGHNA and CDR2 YSLEER.

This rearrangement joins TRBV6-2 or TRBV6-3 to TRBJ2-3; D gene uncertain. This CDR3 has 15 amino acids. CDR1 and CDR2 (germline): MNHEY, SVGEGT. Trimming left V 2 bases short and J 0 bases short, with 9 bases between. As DNA, the CDR3 is TGTGCCAGCAGTTACCGGAGTGCTAGCACAGATACGCAGTATTTT. Encoded protein: CASSYRSASTDTQYF.

V gene TRBV29-1 combines with J gene TRBJ2-5, with D possibly called TRBD1 or TRBD2 (5 bases each). CDR3 length equals 14 residues. Trimming stripped 7 bases from V and 7 bases from J, with 22 bases between. Germline CDR1 reads SQVTM; CDR2 reads ANQGSEA. CDR3 loop: CSADVPGTRGTQYF. In nucleotides, the CDR3 is TGCAGCGCTGACGTTCCCGGGACGAGGGGGACCCAGTACTTC.

The V and J genes are TRBV25-1 and TRBJ1-2; TRBD1 agrees at 9 bases. The CDR3 loop spans 14 amino acids. Germline V gene lookup returns CDR1 MGHDK and CDR2 SYGVNS. Trimming removed 8 bases from V and 7 bases from J; junction bases left unmatched: 11. The CDR3 DNA sequence: TGTGCCAGCTCTCGGACGGGACAGGGTGTTGGCTACACCTTC. Translating gives CASSRTGQGVGYTF.

The rearrangement joins TRBV7-3 to TRBJ1-2; D call uncertain. There are 14 residues in the CDR3. V gave up 3 bases and J gave up 9 bases, with 17 bases separating them. The germline V gene encodes CDR1 SGHTA and CDR2 FQGTGA. The DNA of the CDR3 is TGTGCCAGCAGCTTCTCGGGCATGTCTCAAAGCTACACCTTC. Amino acids: CASSFSGMSQSYTF.

The J gene is TRBJ2-1, the V gene TRBV27; 7 nucleotides match TRBD1. The germline gives CDR1 MNHEY, CDR2 SMNVEV (reference sequence). The CDR3 runs to 15 residues. V was pared by 7 bases and J by 6 bases, with 12 bases of the junction left unmatched. CDR3: CASTIIGTASNEQFF. The CDR3 nucleotides are TGTGCCAGCACCATAATCGGGACAGCAAGCAATGAGCAGTTCTTC.

The V and J genes are TRBV9 and TRBJ2-3, with D maybe TRBD1 (6 bases). CDR3 size: 16 residues. V shed 0 bases and J shed 0 bases, with 11 bases lying between them. CDR1 and CDR2 (germline): SGDLS, YYNGEE. CDR3 region: CASSVVRTESTDTQYF. The DNA of the CDR3 is TGTGCCAGCAGCGTAGTGAGGACAGAGAGCACAGATACGCAGTATTTT. Using reference TRBV9 and TRBJ2-3 for the parts outside the CDR3, the full variable domain is DSGVTQTPKHLITATGQRVTLRCSPRSGDLSVYWYQQSLDQGLQFLIQYYNGEERAKGNILERFSAQQFPDLHSELNLSSLELGDSALYFCASSVVRTESTDTQYFGPGTRLTVL.

The chain employs TRBV6-5 and TRBJ2-3; D ambiguous. Germline V gene lookup returns CDR1 MNHEY and CDR2 SVGAGI. The CDR3 spans 11 residues. Trimming removed 8 bases at V and 4 bases at J, with 7 bases between. CDR3 bases: TGTGCCAGCGGGGTCGCAGATACGCAGTATTTT. Translation gives CASGVADTQYF.

V is TRBV9 and J is TRBJ2-7, with D possibly matching TRBD1 (5 bases). The CDR3 sequence is 14 residues long. Trimming removed 3 bases at V and 0 bases at J, with 10 bases between. Germline V CDR1 and CDR2: SGDLS, YYNGEE. The CDR3 sequence is CASSATGSSYEQYF. The CDR3 coding sequence is TGTGCCAGCAGCGCCACAGGATCCTCCTACGAGCAGTACTTC.

This chain joins TRBV20-1 and TRBJ2-5, with D tentatively TRBD1 (5 bases). The CDR3 has 12 amino acids. V was trimmed by 3 bases and J by 2 bases, leaving 7 bases between them. Looked up from germline, CDR1 is DFQATT and CDR2 is SNEGSKA (reference sequence). CDR3 in amino acids: CSASNRQETQYF. For the CDR3, the DNA is TGCAGTGCTAGTAACAGGCAAGAGACCCAGTACTTC.

V is TRBV5-6 and J is TRBJ1-3, with unresolved D. Between the trimmed V and J ends, which lost 3 bases and 4 bases, there was a span of 14 bases. Germline loops: CDR1 SGHDT, CDR2 YYEEEE. CDR3 length: 15 amino acids. The CDR3 spells CASSSRAGFGNTIYF. The CDR3 region has the DNA TGTGCCAGCAGCTCGAGGGCGGGCTTCGGAAACACCATATATTTT.

This clone appeared a single time. V is TRBV2 and J is TRBJ1-5; perhaps TRBD1 as D (6 bases). The V end lost 1 base, the J end lost 10 bases, and 14 bases lay between the germline ends. The CDR3 runs to 14 residues. Germline V gene sequence: CDR1 SNHLY, CDR2 FYNNEI. The CDR3: CASSEDSGASPQHF. CDR3 in DNA: TGTGCCAGCAGTGAAGATTCGGGGGCGAGCCCCCAGCATTTT. Filled out from reference TRBV2 and TRBJ1-5, the complete variable domain reads EPEVTQTPSHQVTQMGQEVILRCVPISNHLYFYWYRQILGQKVEFLVSFYNNEISEKSEIFDDQFSVERPDGSNFTLKIRSTKLEDSAMYFCASSEDSGASPQHFGDGTRLSIL.

The CDR3 protein is CASSIGRSYEQYF. CDR3 coding DNA: TGTGCCAGTAGTATAGGGCGGTCCTACGAGCAGTACTTC. V gene TRBV19 combines with J gene TRBJ2-7; D call uncertain. The CDR3 length is 13 residues. Per the germline V gene, CDR1 is LNHDA and CDR2 is SQIVND (reference sequence). Deletions cut 1 base from V and 1 base from J, with 5 bases between. Full variable domain (missing parts from reference TRBV19 and TRBJ2-7): DGGITQSPKYLFRKEGQNVTLSCEQNLNHDAMYWYRQDPGQGLRLIYYSQIVNDFQKGDIAEGYSVSREKKESFPLTVTSAQKNPTAFYLCASSIGRSYEQYFGPGTRLTVT.